The 17 T cell receptor beta chains presented below share a single source sample, sequenced in a study of CD8 T cells in Susac syndrome. Reverse transcription of about 0.45 to 1 ug RNA was carried out with random hexamers. Each CDR3 protein gets one entry after TCRdb re-called the immunoSEQ multiplex PCR reads with MiXCR. The repertoire has around 270,000 distinct CDR3 sequences, about 91% of them found once; the top ten carry approximately 0.2%. Sequenced material: CD8+ T cells from PBMCs. All receptors derive from a human donor with multiple sclerosis.

The J gene is TRBJ2-3, the V gene TRBV19; D tentatively reads TRBD1 or TRBD2 (5 bases each). Germline V CDR1 and CDR2: LNHDA, SQIVND (reference sequence). CDR3 length: 17 residues. V lost 6 bases to trimming and J lost 6 bases, with 25 bases between them. The CDR3 DNA follows: TGTGCCAGTAGCCTCACCCAAGGCGGTTGGGGGTGGGATACGCAGTATTTT. This translates into CASSLTQGGWGWDTQYF.

This sequence joins TRBV6-1 and TRBJ2-7; possible D gene TRBD1, 5 bases. The V gene lost 2 bases and the J gene lost 2 bases, with 10 bases spanning the gap. The CDR3 runs 14 residues. Germline V gives CDR1 MNHNS, CDR2 SASEGT. As DNA, the CDR3 is TGTGCCAGCAGTGAAAGGGGCCCCCCCTACGAGCAGTACTTC. This gives the protein CASSERGPPYEQYF.

The chain carries TRBV7-6 and TRBJ1-1; perhaps TRBD1 as D (5 bases). With 5 bases removed from V and 2 bases from J, the gap between germline ends came to 9 bases. The CDR3 is 13 amino acids. From germline, CDR1 is SGHVS and CDR2 FNYEAQ. The DNA of the CDR3 is TGTGCCAGCAGCCGAGGGGTAAACACTGAAGCTTTCTTT. Protein product: CASSRGVNTEAFF.

V and J are TRBV7-9 and TRBJ1-6, with D uncertain. Germline lookup yields CDR1 SEHNR and CDR2 FQNEAQ (reference sequence). This CDR3 spans 14 amino acids. V was pared by 3 bases and J by 7 bases, with 10 bases between. The CDR3 loop is CASSFEGGNSPLHF. CDR3 coding DNA: TGTGCCAGCAGCTTCGAGGGTGGGAATTCACCCCTCCACTTT.

The chain carries TRBV4-3 and TRBJ1-4; 8 nucleotides agree with TRBD1. V dropped 0 bases and J dropped 7; count of bases not matched to a gene: 4. Germline V lookup: CDR1 LGHNA, CDR2 YSLEER. The CDR3 loop spans 15 amino acids. The CDR3 DNA sequence: TGCGCCAGCAGCCAAGATCGGCAGGGGGCTGAAAAACTGTTTTTT. As protein: CASSQDRQGAEKLFF.

The chain uses TRBV20-1 and TRBJ2-5; D is undetermined. Trimming removed 6 bases from V and 2 bases from J, with 13 bases in between. This CDR3 is built from 13 residues. Germline CDR1 reads DFQATT; CDR2 reads SNEGSKA (reference sequence). The CDR3 DNA reads TGCAGTGCCAAAAGGGTGCTTCAAGAGACCCAGTACTTC. It yields the protein CSAKRVLQETQYF.

The chain uses TRBV20-1 and TRBJ2-3, with 7 bases matching TRBD2. The ends lost 2 bases at V and 0 bases at J; junction bases unmatched: 11. Germline V gene lookup returns CDR1 DFQATT and CDR2 SNEGSKA (reference sequence). The CDR3 loop spans 17 amino acids. The CDR3 loop reads CSARHQISGGSTDTQYF. The DNA of the CDR3 is TGCAGTGCTAGACATCAAATATCGGGGGGTAGCACAGATACGCAGTATTTT.

This clonotype was seen once. This chain links TRBV27 with TRBJ2-6; possible D gene TRBD2, 5 bases. Trimming stripped 10 bases from V and 1 base from J, with 17 bases between. Per germline, CDR1 MNHEY and CDR2 SMNVEV (reference sequence). The CDR3 runs 16 residues. The CDR3 is CATARDVLSGANVLTF. The DNA of the CDR3 is TGTGCCACAGCCCGGGATGTTCTATCTGGGGCCAACGTCCTGACTTTC.

The rearrangement joins TRBV7-9 to TRBJ2-1; TRBD2 agrees at 11 bases. The junction had 6 bases not matched to a gene; V was cut back by 6 bases and J by 8 bases. Germline V gives CDR1 SEHNR, CDR2 FQNEAQ (reference sequence). The CDR3 sequence is 14 residues long. CDR3 loop: CASSSTSGRYEQFF. CDR3 nucleotide sequence: TGTGCCAGCAGTTCAACTAGCGGGAGATATGAGCAGTTCTTC.

The V call is TRBV20-1, the J call TRBJ2-7; D may be TRBD2 (6 bases). Germline lookup yields CDR1 DFQATT and CDR2 SNEGSKA (reference sequence). The CDR3 has 14 amino acids. Trimming cost V 2 bases and J 3 bases, with 14 bases left between them. The CDR3, as DNA: TGCAGTGCTAGAAGGGTAGCGGCCATCTACGAGCAGTACTTC. Its protein product is CSARRVAAIYEQYF.

The CDR3 nucleotides are TGCAGCGTTGAAGATCTGCAGGACGAGCAGTACTTC. This translates into CSVEDLQDEQYF. The chain carries TRBV29-1 and TRBJ2-7; D ambiguous. Trimming took 0 bases from V and 5 from J, leaving 8 bases between them. CDR1 is SQVTM and CDR2 is ANQGSEA in the germline V gene. The CDR3 is made up of 12 amino acids.

The chain employs TRBV29-1 and TRBJ2-3, with TRBD1 identical over 7 bases. J lost 1 base, V lost 6 bases, and 7 bases had no gene match. The CDR3 sequence is 14 residues long. Germline V lookup: CDR1 SQVTM, CDR2 ANQGSEA. CDR3 bases: TGCAGCGTCCCCAGGGGGTTTGGCACAGATACGCAGTATTTT. This translates into CSVPRGFGTDTQYF.

The rearrangement joins TRBV7-3 to TRBJ2-3; 7 nucleotides align to TRBD2. This CDR3 spans 16 amino acids. The V gene end was trimmed by 3 bases and the J gene end by 1 base; junction bases not matched to a gene: 7. Germline CDR1 and CDR2: SGHTA and FQGTGA. The CDR3 DNA sequence: TGTGCCAGCAGCTTTGAAGCGGGATTGGGCACAGATACGCAGTATTTT. As protein: CASSFEAGLGTDTQYF.

The chain recombines TRBV15 with TRBJ2-5; D is unresolved. Germline CDR1 reads LNHNV; CDR2 reads YYDKDF (reference sequence). Trimming left V 0 bases short and J 0 bases short, with 5 bases between. The CDR3 contains 14 residues. CDR3 coding DNA: TGTGCCACCAGCAGAGATGGGTACCAAGAGACCCAGTACTTC. It specifies CATSRDGYQETQYF.

The chain links TRBV4-1 to TRBJ1-1; no reliable D call. This CDR3 region has 15 residues. Trimming took 1 base from V and 5 from J, leaving 14 bases between them. The V gene's germline CDR1 is MGHRA and CDR2 YSYEKL. CDR3 in amino acids: CASSQGEGVRTEAFF. In nucleotides, the CDR3 is TGCGCCAGCAGCCAAGGAGAAGGTGTACGGACTGAAGCTTTCTTT.

The V gene is TRBV5-6, the J gene TRBJ2-7; 8 nucleotides agree with TRBD1. The CDR3 covers 14 residues. V lost 2 bases, J lost 3 bases, and 4 bases stayed unmatched. Germline-derived CDR1 and CDR2 are SGHDT and YYEEEE. The CDR3 loop reads CASSFGQGVYEQYF. The CDR3 DNA reads TGTGCCAGCAGCTTTGGACAGGGAGTCTACGAGCAGTACTTC.

The V call is TRBV12-3 or TRBV12-4, the J call TRBJ2-1; 9 bases align to TRBD1. Trimming took 6 bases from V and 0 from J; bases not matched to a gene: 12. The CDR3 runs 18 residues. Written as DNA, the CDR3 is TGTGCCAGCAGGGGACAGGGCTTAGGGGATAGCTCCTACAATGAGCAGTTCTTC. This translates into CASRGQGLGDSSYNEQFF.